Sequencing of this TCR beta chain was carried out in a study of technical replicates of blood from a few donors. Ten or more counts support this clone. Trimming left V 4 bases short and J 9 bases short, with 19 bases between. The CDR3 is made up of 15 amino acids. The germline V gene has CDR1 MRHNA and CDR2 SNTAGT. Some clones are missing from TCRdb's copy, which holds only in-frame ones; the method was immunoSEQ multiplex PCR. The data show fewer than 85,000 clones, 90% to 95% seen once. The specimen was PBMCs. This sequence originates from a human donor in good health. Some clones in this sample may be carry-over from other donors' samples. This rearrangement joins TRBV6-4 to TRBJ2-1; the D gene is possibly TRBD1 (8 bases). CDR3 nucleotides: TGTGCCAGCAGTGGAGGACAGGGAGGGGGCAGTGAGCAGTTCTTC. Translating gives CASSGGQGGGSEQFF.